This T cell receptor (beta chain) was sequenced for a study of Ad26.COV2.S vaccination and SARS-CoV-2 variants. Turning to the study itself: Ad26.COV2.S was injected intramuscularly once or twice, 56 days apart.

CDR3 length: 13 residues. J was trimmed by 7 bases and V by 7 bases; bases with no gene match: 9. Germline assignment: CDR1 GTSNPN and CDR2 SVGIG (reference sequence). Treatment in this sample: 19 received Ad26.COV2.S at low or high dose, single or two shots; 5 received placebo; per-sample allocation not given. Sampling was done on day 63 after the first vaccine or placebo injection. This clone was detected once. Produced via immunoSEQ multiplex PCR; TCRdb's table is partial and in-frame only. The repertoire holds about 680,000 clones, with roughly 90% as singletons. The V and J genes are TRBV30 and TRBJ1-4; 7 nucleotides match TRBD1. The clonotype originates from a person aged 18-65 years who received the Ad26.COV2.S COVID-19 vaccine or a placebo. The sequenced sample was peripheral blood, obtained in a trial of Ad26.COV2.S vaccine versus placebo. The CDR3: CALESGGSEKLFF. The CDR3 DNA follows: TGTGCCTTGGAATCAGGGGGTAGTGAAAAACTGTTTTTT. The full variable domain, completed using reference TRBV30 and TRBJ1-4, is SQTIHQWPATLVQPVGSPLSLECTVEGTSNPNLYWYRQAAGRGLQLLFYSVGIGQISSEVPQNLSASRPQDRQFILSSKKLLLSDSGFYLCALESGGSEKLFFGSGTQLSVL.